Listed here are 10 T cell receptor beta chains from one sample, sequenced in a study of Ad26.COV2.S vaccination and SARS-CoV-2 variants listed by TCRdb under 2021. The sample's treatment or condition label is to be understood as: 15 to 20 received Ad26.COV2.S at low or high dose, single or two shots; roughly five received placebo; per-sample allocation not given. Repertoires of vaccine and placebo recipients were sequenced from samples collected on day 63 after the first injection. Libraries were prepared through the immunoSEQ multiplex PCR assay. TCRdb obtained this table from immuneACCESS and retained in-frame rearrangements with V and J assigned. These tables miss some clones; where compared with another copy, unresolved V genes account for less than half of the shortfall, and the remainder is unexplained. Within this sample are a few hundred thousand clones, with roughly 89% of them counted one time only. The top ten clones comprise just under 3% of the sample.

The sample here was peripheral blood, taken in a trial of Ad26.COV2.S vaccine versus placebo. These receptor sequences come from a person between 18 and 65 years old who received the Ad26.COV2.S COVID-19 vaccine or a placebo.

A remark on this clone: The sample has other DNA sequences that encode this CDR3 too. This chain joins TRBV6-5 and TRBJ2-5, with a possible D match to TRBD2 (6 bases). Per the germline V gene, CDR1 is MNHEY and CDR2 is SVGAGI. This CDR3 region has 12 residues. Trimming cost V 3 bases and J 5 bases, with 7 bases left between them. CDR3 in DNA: TGTGCCAGCAGTTATGGGGGGGAGACCCAGTACTTC. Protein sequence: CASSYGGETQYF.

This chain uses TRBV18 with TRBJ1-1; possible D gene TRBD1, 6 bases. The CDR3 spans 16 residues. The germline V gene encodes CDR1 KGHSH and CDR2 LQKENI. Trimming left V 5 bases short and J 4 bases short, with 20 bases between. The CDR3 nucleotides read TGTGCCAGCTCAGGGGGCAACCGCGGTACCTCCACTGAAGCTTTCTTT. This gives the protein CASSGGNRGTSTEAFF.

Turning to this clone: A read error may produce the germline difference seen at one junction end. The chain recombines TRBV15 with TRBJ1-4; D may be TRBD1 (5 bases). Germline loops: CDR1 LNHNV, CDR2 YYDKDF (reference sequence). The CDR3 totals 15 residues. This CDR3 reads CATRRGSGANEKLFF. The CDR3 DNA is TGTGCCACCAGAAGAGGGTCCGGGGCGAATGAAAAACTGTTTTTT.

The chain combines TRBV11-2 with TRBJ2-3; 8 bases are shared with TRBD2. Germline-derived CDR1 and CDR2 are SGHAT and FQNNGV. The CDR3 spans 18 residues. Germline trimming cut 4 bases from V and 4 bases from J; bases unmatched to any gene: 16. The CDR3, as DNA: TGTGCCAGCAGCTCAATTGCGGATCGGGCGGGGGGTGCAGATACGCAGTATTTT. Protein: CASSSIADRAGGADTQYF. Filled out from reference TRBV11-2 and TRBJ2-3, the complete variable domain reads EAGVAQSPRYKIIEKRQSVAFWCNPISGHATLYWYQQILGQGPKLLIQFQNNGVVDDSQLPKDRFSAERLKGVDSTLKIQPAKLEDSAVYLCASSSIADRAGGADTQYFGPGTRLTVL.

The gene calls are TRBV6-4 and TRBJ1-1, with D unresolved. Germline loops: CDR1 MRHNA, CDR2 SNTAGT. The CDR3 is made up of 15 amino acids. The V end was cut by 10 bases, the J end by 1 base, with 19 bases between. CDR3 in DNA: TGTGCCACAACGGGGAGAGACACCGAGAACACTGAAGCTTTCTTT. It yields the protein CATTGRDTENTEAFF.

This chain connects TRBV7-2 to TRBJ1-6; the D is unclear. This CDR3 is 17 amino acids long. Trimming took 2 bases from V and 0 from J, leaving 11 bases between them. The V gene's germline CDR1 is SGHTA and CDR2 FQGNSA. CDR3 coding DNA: TGTGCCAGCAGCTTAACTGTACAGAGCTCCTATAATTCACCCCTCCACTTT. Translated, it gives CASSLTVQSSYNSPLHF.

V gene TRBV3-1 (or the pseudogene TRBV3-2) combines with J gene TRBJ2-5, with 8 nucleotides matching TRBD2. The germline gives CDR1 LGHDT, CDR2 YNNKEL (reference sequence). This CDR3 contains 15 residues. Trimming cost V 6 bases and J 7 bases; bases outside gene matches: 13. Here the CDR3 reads CASSLSGGGIGTQYF. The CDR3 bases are TGTGCCAGCAGTTTGAGCGGGGGTGGAATCGGGACCCAGTACTTC.

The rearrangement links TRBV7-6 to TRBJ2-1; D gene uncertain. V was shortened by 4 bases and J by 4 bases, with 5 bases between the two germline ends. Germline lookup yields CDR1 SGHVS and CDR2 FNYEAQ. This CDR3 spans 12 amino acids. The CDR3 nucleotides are TGTGCCAGCAGCTCGCTATACAATGAGCAGTTCTTC. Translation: CASSSLYNEQFF.

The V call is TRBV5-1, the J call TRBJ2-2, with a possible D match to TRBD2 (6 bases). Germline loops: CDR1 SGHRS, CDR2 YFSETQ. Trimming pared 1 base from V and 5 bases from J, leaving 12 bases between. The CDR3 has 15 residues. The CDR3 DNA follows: TGCGCCAGCAGCTTGTCGGGGCGGGAAACCGGGGAGCTGTTTTTT. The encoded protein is CASSLSGRETGELFF.

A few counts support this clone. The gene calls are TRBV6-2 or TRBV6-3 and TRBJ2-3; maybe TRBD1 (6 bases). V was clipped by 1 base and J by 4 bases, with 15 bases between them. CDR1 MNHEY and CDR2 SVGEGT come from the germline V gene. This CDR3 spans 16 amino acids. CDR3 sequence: CASSYFPRGIADTQYF. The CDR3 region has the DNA TGTGCCAGCAGTTACTTCCCGAGGGGGATAGCAGATACGCAGTATTTT.